Given below is one T cell receptor beta chain in context. There are a few counts of this clone. The antigen this receptor binds is unknown. Base qualities are not recorded, but no much larger clone differs from it by a single base. This sample was taken from a study of cytotoxic CD8 clonotypes in ibrutinib-treated CLL listed by TCRdb under 2021. For context, the study as a whole: The cohort was composed of approximately 11 relapsed/refractory and about 15 treatment-naive patients; IGHV unmutated status was identified in around 17 patients. Cryopreserved peripheral blood mononuclear cells were collected before treatment, at response, and at either disease progression or sustained remission. Partial responses were observed in about 25 patients and complete responses in 2; after a median follow-up of 68 months, remission was maintained in 14 patients and progression was observed in some twelve. On average, each sample yielded 255,043 productive templates and roughly 95,000 productive rearrangements. Longitudinal samples were obtainable from about 30% of the roughly 86 participants in the trial. The response samples were drawn at a median of approximately 11 months into treatment, with a range of about 6 to 36 months. Every remission and progressive disease sample was obtained while ibrutinib was still being received by the patients.

On a MiSeq, deep resolution sequencing aimed for a depth between 1 in 1 million and 1 in 200,000 T cells, with each clonotype covered about 9.2x on average. TCR beta libraries were generated with the immunoSEQ hsTCRB Kit. The authors processed their data as follows. The data were analyzed with ImmunoSEQ Analyzer and ImmunoSEQ Data Assistant, and V, D and J gene assignments followed IMGT definitions. Clonality, which ranges from 0 to 1, was calculated as one minus the normalized Shannon entropy of productive rearrangement frequencies. Public clonotype analysis was restricted to overrepresented clonotypes comprising at least 0.05% of each patient's repertoire. Approximately 13 age-matched healthy donor repertoires from immuneACCESS served as clonality controls. The clones in this table, taken by TCRdb from immuneACCESS, are in-frame only. Not every clone is retained; where verified, under half of the shortfall comes from an unresolved V gene, and the cause of the rest is unknown. Clonal size and the V and J genes are those of that table, whereas D and trimming came from the DNA. This sample is represented by fewer than 80,000 clones; roughly 59% of them were singletons. About 15% of the sample goes to the ten largest clones.

Study-wide findings and limitations: Baseline clonality exceeded that of age-matched healthy donors and correlated strongly with circulating CD8+ T-cell counts. Public clonotypes were found to be uncommon and were observed to contract or remain stable during treatment; the increase in clonality was shown to reflect expansion of private clonotypes at ibrutinib response. Lymph node repertoires were not examined, and the timing of sampling was not matched between patients in sustained remission and those whose disease progressed. An increase in clonality was observed at ibrutinib response, with clonality remaining stable during sustained remission and falling back toward baseline at progression.

The sample's time point label, in plain terms: more than 10 months on ibrutinib. For TCR beta library preparation, about 2.1 micrograms of genomic DNA were extracted from the cryopreserved PBMCs. High-throughput TCR beta sequencing was performed on longitudinal blood samples from CLL patients receiving ibrutinib monotherapy. The patients took part in an open-label, single-center phase 2 trial of ibrutinib monotherapy. From the germline V gene, CDR1 is MGHDK and CDR2 is SYGVNS. Deletion took 4 bases off V and 5 bases off J, with a span of 8 bases between the germline ends. The CDR3 spans 13 residues, from the cysteine through the phenylalanine. The read is trimmed to its CDR3 DNA, 39 bases read in frame from base 1.

The sequence was collected from a human donor with chronic lymphocytic leukemia. The source was PBMCs, collected after 12 months of ibrutinib treatment. The V and J genes are TRBV25-1 and TRBJ2-2, with a tentative D gene TRBD1 over 5 matching bases. The nucleotide sequence reads as follows: TGTGCCAGCAGTGCCAGGGCAACCGGGGAGCTGTTTTTT. Its amino acids are CASSARATGELFF.